This T cell receptor (beta chain) was sequenced for a study of PD-1 blockade in classical Hodgkin lymphoma. Comment on this clone: No antigen is known for it.

Libraries were prepared by immunoSEQ multiplex PCR; TCRdb keeps only in-frame clonotypes and omits some of them. The sample lists 20,000 or so clones; roughly 80% were seen once. Whole-study findings and limits: Lower baseline TCR diversity marked trial partial responders and progressors.

Stated time point: cycle 4 day 1 (C4D1), after 6 weeks of nivolumab. The patients all showed relapse after autologous stem cell transplantation, while their brentuximab vedotin exposure varied. Starting with thawed PBMCs, CD4+ T cells were purified by magnetic negative selection. CDR3 length: 12 amino acids. CDR1 SEHNR and CDR2 FQNEAQ come from the germline V gene (reference sequence). Trimming removed 3 bases from V and 2 bases from J, with 4 bases in between. The sample here was CD4+ T cells from blood, taken before the fourth cycle of nivolumab. The receptor was derived from a human donor with classical Hodgkin lymphoma. This rearrangement joins TRBV7-9 to TRBJ1-2, with D unclear. CDR3 nucleotide sequence: TGTGCCAGCAGCTTTAGGAACTATGGCTACACCTTC. It yields the protein CASSFRNYGYTF. Combining the CDR3 with reference TRBV7-9 and TRBJ1-2 gives the whole variable domain DTGVSQNPRHKITKRGQNVTFRCDPISEHNRLYWYRQTLGQGPEFLTYFQNEAQLEKSRLLSDRFSAERPKGSFSTLEIQRTEQGDSAMYLCASSFRNYGYTFGSGTRLTVV.